Following are 18 T cell receptor beta chains from one sample sequenced in a study of PD-L1 blockade in urothelial cancer. Some clones are missing from TCRdb's copy, which holds only in-frame ones; the method was immunoSEQ multiplex PCR. Of about 17,000 clones in the sample, about nine tenths are singletons; the top ten hold 9.5% to 15%. Regarding time point: pretreatment peripheral blood. Sequenced material: PBMCs, taken around atezolizumab (anti-PD-L1) treatment. These receptors originate from a man in his 70s with urothelial cancer.

This rearrangement joins TRBV30 to TRBJ1-5, with a weak D call TRBD1 (5 bases). This CDR3 contains 14 residues. The germline CDR1 and CDR2 sequences are GTSNPN and SVGIG (reference sequence). The V end lost 3 bases, the J end lost 0 bases, and 9 bases lay between the germline ends. The CDR3 here is CAWRQDTSNQPQHF. CDR3 in DNA: TGTGCCTGGAGGCAGGACACTAGCAATCAGCCCCAGCATTTT.

V usage is TRBV6-1 and J usage is TRBJ2-1, with 9 bases aligning to TRBD1. Germline V gene data show CDR1 as MNHNS and CDR2 as SASEGT. This CDR3 spans 14 amino acids. The V and J ends lost 8 bases and 4 bases, in that order; junction bases with no gene match: 6. In DNA form, the CDR3 reads TGTGCCAGCGCTTTGGACAGGGGATACAATGAGCAGTTCTTC. It codes for CASALDRGYNEQFF.

This sequence joins TRBV19 and TRBJ2-1; 7 positions agree with TRBD1. V gave up 2 bases and J gave up 7 bases; unmatched junction bases: 8. Germline lookup yields CDR1 LNHDA and CDR2 SQIVND (reference sequence). This CDR3 has 15 amino acids. This CDR3 is CASSIRQGRENEQFF. In nucleotides, the CDR3 is TGTGCCAGTAGTATACGACAGGGAAGGGAAAATGAGCAGTTCTTC.

The table lists this clone with a count of one. This chain links TRBV10-3 with TRBJ1-2; D is unclear. This CDR3 has 13 residues. The V gene's germline CDR1 is ENHRY and CDR2 SYGVKD. Trimming cost V 7 bases and J 5 bases, with 14 bases left between them. CDR3 nucleotides: TGTGCCATCACCCGCGGACTTCGGTATGGCTACACCTTC. Encoded protein: CAITRGLRYGYTF.

The rearrangement links TRBV7-2 to TRBJ2-5, with D perhaps TRBD2 (6 bases). Trimming took 5 bases from V and 6 from J, leaving 16 bases between them. CDR3 size: 14 residues. Germline loops: CDR1 SGHTA, CDR2 FQGNSA. The CDR3 here is CASSPRGTPKTQYF. The DNA of the CDR3 is TGTGCCAGCAGCCCACGGGGGACGCCGAAGACCCAGTACTTC.

The chain couples TRBV2 to TRBJ1-5; 8 bases line up with TRBD1. CDR1 and CDR2 (germline): SNHLY, FYNNEI. The CDR3 has 14 residues. J gave up 5 bases and V 7 bases, and 7 bases lay outside the gene matches. The CDR3 sequence is CASIRETGDQPQHF. In DNA form, the CDR3 reads TGTGCCAGCATACGCGAGACAGGGGATCAGCCCCAGCATTTT.

V usage is TRBV2 and J usage is TRBJ2-2; D may be TRBD2 (6 bases). Per germline, CDR1 SNHLY and CDR2 FYNNEI. V was trimmed by 8 bases and J by 6 bases, leaving 16 bases between them. There are 14 residues in the CDR3. The CDR3 DNA sequence: TGTGCCAGCGGGGGACTTAGGGGCGCCGGGGAGCTGTTTTTT. Translated, it gives CASGGLRGAGELFF.

This clone has just a few counts. This chain uses TRBV7-9 with TRBJ1-4; tentatively, D is TRBD1 (5 bases). The CDR3 length is 15 residues. V shed 3 bases and J shed 8 bases, with 16 bases lying between them. Germline loops: CDR1 SEHNR, CDR2 FQNEAQ (reference sequence). The CDR3 protein is CASSFGGKVKEKLFF. In nucleotides, the CDR3 is TGTGCCAGCAGCTTCGGGGGGAAGGTCAAGGAAAAACTGTTTTTT.

V usage is TRBV7-9 and J usage is TRBJ2-7; the match to TRBD2 covers 8 bases. CDR1 is SEHNR, CDR2 FQNEAQ, per germline (reference sequence). The CDR3 extends over 16 amino acids. Trimming cost V 5 bases and J 0 bases; bases outside gene matches: 9. The CDR3 DNA sequence: TGTGCCAGCAGCCCCAGAGGAGCGGGGGACTCCTACGAGCAGTACTTC. Translation gives CASSPRGAGDSYEQYF.

This clone is deemed medium-sized. The gene calls are TRBV5-1 and TRBJ1-6; TRBD1 agrees at 8 bases. V shed 5 bases, J shed 10 bases, and the junction held 14 bases outside the gene matches. Germline CDR1 SGHRS, CDR2 YFSETQ. This CDR3 has 16 residues. The CDR3: CASRDRALRVGSPLHF. Written as DNA, the CDR3 is TGCGCCAGCAGGGACAGGGCCTTACGGGTGGGCTCACCCCTCCACTTT.

The V and J genes are TRBV28 and TRBJ2-3; 7 bases are a match to TRBD1. Germline CDR1 is MDHEN and CDR2 is SYDVKM. V lost 7 bases, J lost 6 bases, and 7 bases stayed unmatched. The CDR3 contains 13 residues. This CDR3 reads CASIQGVSDTQYF. CDR3 sequence (DNA): TGTGCCAGCATCCAGGGGGTTTCGGATACGCAGTATTTT. The full variable domain, rest sourced from reference TRBV28 and TRBJ2-3, is DVKVTQSSRYLVKRTGEKVFLECVQDMDHENMFWYRQDPGLGLRLIYFSYDVKMKEKGDIPEGYSVSREKKERFSLILESASTNQTSMYLCASIQGVSDTQYFGPGTRLTVL.

The chain uses TRBV5-1 and TRBJ2-7; 7 bases are shared with TRBD1. CDR1 SGHRS and CDR2 YFSETQ come from the germline V gene. The junction had 21 bases not matched to a gene; V was cut back by 0 bases and J by 3 bases. The CDR3 spans 20 residues. CDR3 sequence reads: CASSLAIRPGQAAYYYEQYF. The CDR3 DNA reads TGCGCCAGCAGCTTGGCCATTAGGCCTGGACAGGCGGCCTACTACTACGAGCAGTACTTC. Based on the CDR3 plus reference TRBV5-1 and TRBJ2-7, the full variable domain is KAGVTQTPRYLIKTRGQQVTLSCSPISGHRSVSWYQQTPGQGLQFLFEYFSETQRNKGNFPGRFSGRQFSNSRSEMNVSTLELGDSALYLCASSLAIRPGQAAYYYEQYFGPGTRLTVT.

The chain links TRBV5-4 to TRBJ1-6; D possibly corresponds to TRBD1 (5 bases). CDR3 length: 16 amino acids. The V gene's germline CDR1 is SGHNT and CDR2 YYREEE (reference sequence). Trimming pared 3 bases from V and 3 bases from J, leaving 13 bases between. The CDR3 DNA is TGTGCCAGCAGCTCAGATCAGGGTCTCTATAATTCACCCCTCCACTTT. It is translated as CASSSDQGLYNSPLHF.

The V gene is TRBV4-1, the J gene TRBJ2-7, with a possible D match to TRBD1 (5 bases). The V end lost 3 bases, the J end lost 0 bases, and 6 bases lay between the germline ends. The CDR3 runs 13 residues. Germline lookup yields CDR1 MGHRA and CDR2 YSYEKL. The CDR3 spells CASSHDSSYEQYF. DNA for the CDR3: TGCGCCAGCAGCCACGACAGCTCCTACGAGCAGTACTTC.

This clone was counted a few times. This sequence joins TRBV2 and TRBJ2-6; 7 bases map to TRBD1. The CDR3 totals 17 residues. The germline V gene encodes CDR1 SNHLY and CDR2 FYNNEI. Losses at the gene ends were 6 bases for V and 3 bases for J; bases not matched to a gene: 11. In DNA, the CDR3 is TGTGCCAGCAGCCCGTTAGGGGGCTCAGGTGGGGCCAACGTCCTGACTTTC. This encodes CASSPLGGSGGANVLTF.

This clone has a handful of counts. This chain links TRBV13 with TRBJ2-1; 9 bases map to TRBD2. The V gene end was trimmed by 4 bases and the J gene end by 5 bases; junction bases not matched to a gene: 15. The CDR3 runs to 18 residues. In germline, CDR1 is PRHDT, CDR2 FYEKMQ (reference sequence). CDR3 in DNA: TGTGCCAGCAGCTCCCCTTACTTAGCGGGGGAAGGGGACAATGAGCAGTTCTTC. Protein product: CASSSPYLAGEGDNEQFF.

The chain has TRBV5-1 and TRBJ1-4, with D unresolved. The germline V gene has CDR1 SGHRS and CDR2 YFSETQ. This CDR3 contains 14 residues. V lost 7 bases to trimming and J lost 8 bases, with 18 bases between them. In nucleotides, the CDR3 is TGCGCCAGCCGACCAAGCCTGTCGGGAGAAAAACTGTTTTTT. Translated: CASRPSLSGEKLFF.

V is TRBV29-1 and J is TRBJ1-5, with D perhaps TRBD1 (5 bases). CDR3 length equals 15 residues. Germline-derived CDR1 and CDR2 are SQVTM and ANQGSEA. The CDR3, as DNA: TGCAGACTTGGCCGGGCAGGGAAGAGCAATCAGCCCCAGCATTTT. It yields the protein CRLGRAGKSNQPQHF.